This entry concerns a single TCR beta chain. From germline, CDR1 is ENHRY and CDR2 SYGVKD. The CDR3 runs 12 residues. V was trimmed by 2 bases and J by 6 bases, leaving 7 bases between them. TCR amplification used about 18 PCR cycles, a constant-region primer and a V-primer adapter. TCRdb processed the reads anew with MiXCR; each CDR3 protein has one entry. The sample holds approximately 52,000 distinct CDR3 sequences, around 34% seen once. These data are taken from a study of low-dose radiotherapy and immunotherapy resistance in tumors. The wider study: At a dose of 200 mg/m2, intravenous cyclophosphamide was given every two weeks, one day before radiation and immunotherapy. Starting cycle 1 day 1, oral aspirin 300 mg was given daily for four cycles.

This sample's time point: after trial treatment. Treatment reported: LDRT plus nivolumab, ipilimumab, low-dose cyclophosphamide and aspirin (RACIN trial). Qualifying patients carried advanced solid tumors devoid of tumor-infiltrating lymphocytes. Sequenced here: PBMCs, sampled after low-dose radiotherapy plus immunotherapy. The sequence was collected from a male donor with rectosigmoid adenocarcinoma. V gene TRBV10-3 combines with J gene TRBJ1-2; possible D gene TRBD1, 6 bases. The CDR3 bases are TGTGCCATCAGTGAGCAGGGGAATGGCTACACCTTC. Translated, it gives CAISEQGNGYTF.